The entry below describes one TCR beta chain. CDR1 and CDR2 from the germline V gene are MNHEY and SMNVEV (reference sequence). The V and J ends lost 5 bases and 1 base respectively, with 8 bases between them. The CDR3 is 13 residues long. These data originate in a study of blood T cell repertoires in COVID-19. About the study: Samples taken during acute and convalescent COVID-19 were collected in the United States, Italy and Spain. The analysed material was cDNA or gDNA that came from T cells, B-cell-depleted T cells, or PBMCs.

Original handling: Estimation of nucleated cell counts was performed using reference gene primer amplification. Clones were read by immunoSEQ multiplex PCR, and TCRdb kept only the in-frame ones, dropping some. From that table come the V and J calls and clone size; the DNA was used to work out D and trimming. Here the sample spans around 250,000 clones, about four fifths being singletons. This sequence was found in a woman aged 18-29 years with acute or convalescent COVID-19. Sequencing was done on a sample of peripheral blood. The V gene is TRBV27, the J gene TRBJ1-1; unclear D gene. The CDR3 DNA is TGTGCCAGCAGTATTGGCAGGAACACTGAAGCTTTCTTT. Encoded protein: CASSIGRNTEAFF.